This entry concerns a single T cell receptor beta chain. Its target is not known. This specimen comes from a study of OX40 agonist ivuxolimab in advanced cancers. Study summary: Patients in the trial were receiving intravenous ivuxolimab every 2 weeks, at doses of 0.01 to 10 mg/kg. The mean age was roughly 60 years, ranging from about 20 to 79, with around four fifths of participants male. Patients with prior anti-PD-1, anti-PD-L1 or anti-CTLA-4 therapy were eligible; approximately 37% had some.

Findings and limits, study-wide: The specificity for antigen of the expanded peripheral T cells was not determined.

Profiled with immunoSEQ multiplex PCR; TCRdb holds only in-frame clones, not every one. The sample lists 65,000 to 70,000 clones; roughly 73% were seen once. The source was CD4+ or CD8+ T cells sorted from blood, collected in a trial of the OX40 agonist ivuxolimab. This clonotype was sampled from an adult with an advanced solid tumor such as melanoma, head and neck, liver or kidney cancer.

Written as DNA, the CDR3 is TGTGCCAGCAGCTTAGATCCAGGGGGGAGTGAAAAACTGTTTTTT. Translating gives CASSLDPGGSEKLFF. This chain uses TRBV7-8 with TRBJ1-4, with TRBD1 matching over 7 bases. J lost 7 bases, V lost 1 base, and 6 bases had no gene match. The CDR3 sequence is 15 residues long. CDR1 is SGHVS and CDR2 is FQNEAQ in the germline V gene.